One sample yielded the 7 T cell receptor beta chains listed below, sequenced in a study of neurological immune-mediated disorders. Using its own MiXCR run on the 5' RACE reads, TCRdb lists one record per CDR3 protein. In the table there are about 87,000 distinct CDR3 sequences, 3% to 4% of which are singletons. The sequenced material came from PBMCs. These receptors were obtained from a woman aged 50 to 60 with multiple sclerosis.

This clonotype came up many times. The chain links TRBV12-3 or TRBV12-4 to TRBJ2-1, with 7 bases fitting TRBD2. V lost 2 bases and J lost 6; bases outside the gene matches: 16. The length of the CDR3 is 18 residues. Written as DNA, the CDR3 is TGTGCCAGCAGTTTACTCTCGGGGCTAGCGGATATTCTCAATGAGCAGTTCTTC. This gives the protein CASSLLSGLADILNEQFF.

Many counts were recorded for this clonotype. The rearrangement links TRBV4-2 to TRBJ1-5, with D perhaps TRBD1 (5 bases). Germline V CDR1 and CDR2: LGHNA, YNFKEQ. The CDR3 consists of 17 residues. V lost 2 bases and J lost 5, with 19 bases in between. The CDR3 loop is CASSQLPTREAHQPQHF. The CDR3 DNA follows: TGTGCCAGCAGCCAATTACCTACCAGGGAAGCCCATCAGCCCCAGCATTTT.

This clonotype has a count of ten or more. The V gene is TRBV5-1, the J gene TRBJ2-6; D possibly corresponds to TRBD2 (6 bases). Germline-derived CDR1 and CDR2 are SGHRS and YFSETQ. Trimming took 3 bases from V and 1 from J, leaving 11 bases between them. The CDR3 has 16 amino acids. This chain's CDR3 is CASSWGVSSGANVLTF. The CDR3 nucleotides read TGCGCCAGCAGCTGGGGGGTTTCGTCTGGGGCCAACGTCCTGACTTTC.

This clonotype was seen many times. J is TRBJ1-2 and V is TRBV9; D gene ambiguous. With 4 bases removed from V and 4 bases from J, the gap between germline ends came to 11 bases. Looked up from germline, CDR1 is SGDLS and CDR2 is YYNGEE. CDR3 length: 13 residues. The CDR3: CASSPGESYGYTF. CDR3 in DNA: TGTGCCAGCAGCCCTGGGGAAAGCTATGGCTACACCTTC.

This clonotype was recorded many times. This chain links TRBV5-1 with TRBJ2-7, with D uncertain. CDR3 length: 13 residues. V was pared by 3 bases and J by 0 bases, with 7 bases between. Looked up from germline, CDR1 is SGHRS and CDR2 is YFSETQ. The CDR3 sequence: CASSSGSSYEQYF. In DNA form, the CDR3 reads TGCGCCAGCAGCTCCGGTAGCTCCTACGAGCAGTACTTC.

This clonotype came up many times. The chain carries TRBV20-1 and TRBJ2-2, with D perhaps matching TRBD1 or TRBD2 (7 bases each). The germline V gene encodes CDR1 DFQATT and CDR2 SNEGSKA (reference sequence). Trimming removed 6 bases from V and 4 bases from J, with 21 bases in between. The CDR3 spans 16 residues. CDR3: CSASRGGQGGTGELFF. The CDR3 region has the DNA TGCAGTGCCTCCCGGGGAGGGCAGGGGGGCACCGGGGAGCTGTTTTTT.

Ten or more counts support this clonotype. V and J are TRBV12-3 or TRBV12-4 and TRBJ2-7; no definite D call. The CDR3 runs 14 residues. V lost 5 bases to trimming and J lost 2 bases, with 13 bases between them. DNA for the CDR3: TGTGCCAGCAGTCCCCGGGCCCCGCCCTACGAGCAGTACTTC. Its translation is CASSPRAPPYEQYF.